What follows is one TCR beta chain and its context. As yet, its antigen is unknown. The source of the sample is a study of siplizumab effects on memory and regulatory T cells. The study's findings and limits: The apparent diversity of naive T cells exceeded that of memory cells, and naive T cells seemed to make a major contribution to the alloresponse. Mean Treg-derived proportions of mappable alloreactive CD4+ clones were less than 80% for siplizumab and roughly 30% for controls. Mapping to unstimulated subsets was achieved for only a minor fraction of alloreactive clones.

Sequencing was performed with immunoSEQ multiplex PCR; in TCRdb, only in-frame clones are kept and a portion is missing. The sample records about 50,000 clones, roughly 87% being singletons. TEMRA, effector memory, memory and naive subsets, all unstimulated, were sequenced in a few donor pairs. Germline V gives CDR1 SGHRS, CDR2 YFSETQ. The CDR3 length is 18 residues. V lost 0 bases, J lost 1 base, and 19 bases lay in between. The sequencing sample was made of naive CD8+ T cells sorted from blood. The chain uses TRBV5-1 and TRBJ2-5, with D perhaps being TRBD1 or TRBD2 (5 bases each). The source of this sequence is a human donor in good health. As DNA, the CDR3 is TGCGCCAGCAGCTTGGCCCCTAGTGGGGGTGGCCCCCAAGAGACCCAGTACTTC. This codes for CASSLAPSGGGPQETQYF.